The T cell receptor (beta chain) described here comes from a study of blood T cell repertoires in COVID-19 (TCRdb year 2020). Describing the broader study: The collaborator samples originated in the United States, Italy and Spain and spanned the acute and convalescent phases of COVID-19. The prospective study material was composed of cDNA or gDNA derived from T cells, B-cell-depleted T cells, or PBMCs. The dataset comprised deeply sampled blood TCRbeta repertoires from subjects exposed to, actively infected with, or recovered from COVID-19. A freely available public database, intended as a resource for researchers studying the immune response to SARS-CoV-2, is where the repertoires were released. The samples were drawn from two sources: the first 160 participants of the ongoing ImmuneRACE study, and 950 to 1,500 subjects contributed by 6 global collaborators. Sample metadata almost always included a de-identified subject ID, COVID-19 status, age in years and sex. Where available, HLA class I and class II types were taken from metadata supplied by the sample provider and were not determined by assay-based typing. Beyond this particular receptor, the publication reports: How much clinical and demographic metadata was included differed by source and by participant, and the metadata was provided uncurated.

Including the terminal cysteine and phenylalanine, the CDR3 comprises 17 residues. Only the CDR3 DNA stays, 51 bases, in frame from base 1. CDR1 and CDR2 are read off the germline V gene as SNHLY and FYNNEI. Trimmed from V: 4 bases; trimmed from J: 0 bases; junction bases lacking a gene match: 6. This clone has a handful of counts. The clone's antigen remains unknown. The record has no base qualities; no much larger clone is one base away. TCRbeta CDR3 regions were amplified from genomic DNA by means of the immunoSEQ Assay, a bias-controlled multiplex PCR. The study's processing was this. The number of nucleated cells in each sample was estimated from the amplification of reference gene primers within the assay. To quantify the absolute abundance of each unique TCRbeta CDR3 rearrangement, sequence reads were collapsed and filtered. For each sample, productive Simpson clonality was calculated by taking the square root of Simpson's diversity index across productive rearrangements. TCRdb re-hosts the immuneACCESS table, in-frame sequences only. Its copies lack some clones; in the studies checked, an unresolved V gene accounts for under half of them, and the cause for the rest is not known. That table supplies the V and J calls and clone size; D and trimming were determined from the DNA. Here the sample has some 100,000 clones; 80% to 90% occur a single time. Approximately 5% of the sample is in the top ten clones.

Each collaborating institution followed its own protocols to collect whole blood in K2EDTA tubes. For TCRbeta analysis, collaborator samples were shipped as frozen whole blood, as isolated PBMCs, or as DNA extracted from either sample type. The sample taken for sequencing was peripheral blood. The sequence joins TRBV2 to TRBJ2-1; the central 10 bases match TRBD2. The TCR was taken from a human donor in a cohort sampled during active COVID-19. The CDR3 here reads CASSGRTSGSSYNEQFF. The nucleotides read TGTGCCAGCAGTGGTCGGACTAGCGGTAGCTCCTACAATGAGCAGTTCTTC.